This note documents a single TCR beta chain sequence. The antigen is unknown. At one boundary the junction diverges from the germline segment, which might be a read error. This entry belongs to a study of T cells in Graves' hyperthyroidism and ophthalmopathy. Study-level points and caveats: Most expanded thyroid clonotypes above 0.001 also appeared in blood. Ophthalmopathy was separated from stable hyperthyroidism by a 13 V-J model.

The length of the CDR3 is 14 residues. From germline, CDR1 is MGHRA and CDR2 YSYEKL. Amplification yielded TCR beta CDR3 regions, with RNA transcripts as the source. First-round RT-PCR with HTBI primers amplified the TCR CDR3 region. TCRdb reprocessed the multiplex PCR reads via MiXCR and lists one record per CDR3 protein. The table includes about 580,000 distinct CDR3 sequences, under 60% detected once. Used for diagnoses were clinical symptoms, serum thyroxine and TRAb, thyroid ultrasound and orbital computed tomography. The TCR comes from a young woman with Graves' hyperthyroidism. This rearrangement joins TRBV4-1 to TRBJ2-5; 9 bases line up with TRBD2. Sample: peripheral blood or thyroid tissue (not recorded which). This chain's CDR3 is CASSQAGGPETQYF. The CDR3 DNA reads TGCGCCAGCAGTCAAGCGGGAGGCCCAGAGACCCAGTACTTC.